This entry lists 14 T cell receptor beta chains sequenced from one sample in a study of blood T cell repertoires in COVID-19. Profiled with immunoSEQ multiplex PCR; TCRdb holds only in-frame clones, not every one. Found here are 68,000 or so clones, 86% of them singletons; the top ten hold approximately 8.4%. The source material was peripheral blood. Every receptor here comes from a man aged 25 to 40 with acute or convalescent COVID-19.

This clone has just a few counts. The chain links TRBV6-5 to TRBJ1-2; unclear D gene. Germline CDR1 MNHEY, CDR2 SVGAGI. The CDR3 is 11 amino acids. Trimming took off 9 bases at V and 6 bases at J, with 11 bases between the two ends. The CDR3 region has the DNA TGTGCCAGATATGGGGAGAATGGCTACACCTTC. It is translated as CARYGENGYTF.

The CDR3 here is CASSLGTGIPNEKLFF. The CDR3 bases are TGTGCCAGCAGTTTGGGGACAGGGATTCCTAATGAAAAACTGTTTTTT. The rearrangement links TRBV28 to TRBJ1-4, with 9 bases fitting TRBD1. Germline trimming cut 3 bases from V and 3 bases from J; bases unmatched to any gene: 5. Germline lookup yields CDR1 MDHEN and CDR2 SYDVKM. The length of the CDR3 is 16 residues.

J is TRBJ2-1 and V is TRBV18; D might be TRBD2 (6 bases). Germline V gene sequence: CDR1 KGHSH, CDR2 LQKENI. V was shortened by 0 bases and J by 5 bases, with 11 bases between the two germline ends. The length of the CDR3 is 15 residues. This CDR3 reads CASSPPGGNHNEQFF. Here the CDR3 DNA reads TGTGCCAGCTCACCACCGGGAGGAAACCACAATGAGCAGTTCTTC.

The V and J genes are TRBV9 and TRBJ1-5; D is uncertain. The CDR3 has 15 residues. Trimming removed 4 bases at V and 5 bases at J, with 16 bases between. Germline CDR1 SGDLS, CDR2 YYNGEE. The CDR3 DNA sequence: TGTGCCAGCAGCCCCGGCAGGAGCGGATATCAGCCCCAGCATTTT. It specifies CASSPGRSGYQPQHF.

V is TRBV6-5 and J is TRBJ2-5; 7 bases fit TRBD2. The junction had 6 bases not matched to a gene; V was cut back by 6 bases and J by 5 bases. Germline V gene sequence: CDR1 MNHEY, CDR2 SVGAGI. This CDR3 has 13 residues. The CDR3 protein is CASRLTAGETQYF. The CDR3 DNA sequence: TGTGCCAGCAGATTGACAGCGGGGGAGACCCAGTACTTC.

The CDR3 region is CASSLLPPGQAKDEKLFF. CDR3 in DNA: TGCGCCAGCAGCTTACTACCCCCGGGACAGGCGAAGGATGAAAAACTGTTTTTT. V and J are TRBV5-1 and TRBJ1-4; 8 nucleotides match TRBD1. V lost 2 bases to trimming and J lost 6 bases; unmatched junction nucleotides: 15. The CDR3 runs to 18 residues. Germline CDR1 is SGHRS and CDR2 is YFSETQ.

CDR3 residues: CASSGGSVRYEQYF. In DNA, the CDR3 is TGTGCCAGCAGTGGCGGGAGTGTACGATACGAGCAGTACTTC. The V call is TRBV28, the J call TRBJ2-7; 7 bases line up with TRBD2. The CDR3 contains 14 residues. Germline V gene sequence: CDR1 MDHEN, CDR2 SYDVKM. V lost 5 bases and J lost 4; bases outside the gene matches: 8.

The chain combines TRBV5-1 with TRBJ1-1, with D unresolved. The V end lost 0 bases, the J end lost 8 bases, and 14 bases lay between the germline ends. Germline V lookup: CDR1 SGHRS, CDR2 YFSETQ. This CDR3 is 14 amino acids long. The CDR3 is CASSLGPSSAEAFF. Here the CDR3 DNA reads TGCGCCAGCAGCTTGGGGCCTTCATCAGCGGAAGCTTTCTTT.

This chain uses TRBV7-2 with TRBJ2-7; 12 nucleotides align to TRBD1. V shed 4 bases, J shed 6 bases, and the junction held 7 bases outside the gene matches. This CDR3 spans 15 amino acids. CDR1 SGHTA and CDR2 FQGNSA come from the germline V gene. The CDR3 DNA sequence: TGTGCCAGCAGCTCGGGTGGGACAGGGGGCGGCGAGCAGTACTTC. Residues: CASSSGGTGGGEQYF.

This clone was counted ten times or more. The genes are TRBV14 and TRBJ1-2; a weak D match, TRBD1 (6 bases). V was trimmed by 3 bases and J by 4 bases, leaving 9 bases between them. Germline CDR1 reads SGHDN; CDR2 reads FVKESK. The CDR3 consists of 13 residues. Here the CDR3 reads CASSQTGSYGYTF. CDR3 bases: TGTGCCAGCAGCCAGACAGGCTCCTATGGCTACACCTTC.

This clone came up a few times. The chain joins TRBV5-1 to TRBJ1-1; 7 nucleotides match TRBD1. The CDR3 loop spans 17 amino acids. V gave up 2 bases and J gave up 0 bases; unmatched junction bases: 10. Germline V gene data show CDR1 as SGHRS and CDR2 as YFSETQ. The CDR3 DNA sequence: TGCGCCAGCAGCTTATTTTCTTGGGACAGCATGAACACTGAAGCTTTCTTT. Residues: CASSLFSWDSMNTEAFF.

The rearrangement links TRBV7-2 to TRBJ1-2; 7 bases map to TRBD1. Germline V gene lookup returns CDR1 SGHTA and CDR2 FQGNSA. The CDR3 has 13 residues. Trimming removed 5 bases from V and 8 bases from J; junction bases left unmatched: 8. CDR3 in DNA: TGTGCCAGCAGCGTCGGACAGGACTTGGGCTACACCTTC. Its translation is CASSVGQDLGYTF. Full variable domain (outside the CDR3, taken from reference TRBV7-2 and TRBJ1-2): GAGVSQSPSNKVTEKGKDVELRCDPISGHTALYWYRQSLGQGLEFLIYFQGNSAPDKSGLPSDRFSAERTGGSVSTLTIQRTQQEDSAVYLCASSVGQDLGYTFGSGTRLTVV.

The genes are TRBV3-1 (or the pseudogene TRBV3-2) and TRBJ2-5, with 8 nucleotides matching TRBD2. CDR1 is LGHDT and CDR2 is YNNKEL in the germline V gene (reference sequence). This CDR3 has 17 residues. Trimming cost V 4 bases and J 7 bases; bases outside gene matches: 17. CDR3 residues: CASSPFGGEGPDSTQYF. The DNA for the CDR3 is TGTGCCAGCAGCCCATTCGGGGGGGAGGGACCGGATTCGACCCAGTACTTC.

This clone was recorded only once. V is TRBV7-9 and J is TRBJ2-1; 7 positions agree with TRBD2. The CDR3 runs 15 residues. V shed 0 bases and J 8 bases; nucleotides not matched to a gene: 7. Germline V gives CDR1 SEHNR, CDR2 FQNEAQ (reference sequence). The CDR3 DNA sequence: TGTGCCAGCAGCTTAGCGGGGGGGACGCCCCATGAGCAGTTCTTC. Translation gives CASSLAGGTPHEQFF.